These T cell receptor beta chains were read from a single sample in a study of blood T cell repertoires in COVID-19. Data came from immunoSEQ multiplex PCR; TCRdb stores just in-frame clones and leaves some out. Here the sample spans 200,000 to 250,000 clones, 65% to 90% being singletons. Sequencing was carried out using peripheral blood. The receptor source for this set is a woman aged 70 to 79 with COVID-19, enrolled during active disease. The CDR3 runs from the conserved cysteine through the conserved F or W. D genes are given only for firm matches. The size field is filled for only some rows; it gives once, few, many or a size class.

>TRBD1|TRBJ1-2|TRBV27|NA
TGTGCCAGCAGTTCGACAGGGGGAGTGTGGGATGGCTACACCTTC
CASSSTGGVWDGYTF
>NA|TRBJ2-5|TRBV7-2|NA
TGTGCCAGCAGCTTAGAGGGCAGGGGAGAGACCCAGTACTTC
CASSLEGRGETQYF
>NA|TRBJ1-2|TRBV5-6|few
TGTGCCAGCGGCCCCGGACAGCTATATGGCTACACCTTC
CASGPGQLYGYTF
>NA|TRBJ1-2|TRBV2|NA
TGTGCCAGCAGTGTTCTGCCTGGAGGGGCAAGCAACTATGGCTACACCTTC
CASSVLPGGASNYGYTF
>TRBD1|TRBJ2-2|TRBV5-1|NA
TGCGCCAGCAGCAAACACAGGACAGGGGCGACCGGGGAGCTGTTTTTT
CASSKHRTGATGELFF
>NA|TRBJ2-7|TRBV5-1|NA
TGCGCCAGCCGCTTGGACATCAACTACGAGCAGTACTTC
CASRLDINYEQYF
>NA|TRBJ2-5|TRBV6-2/TRBV6-3|NA
TGTGCCAGCAGTCCCTCCCAGGGCGGGGTAGAGACCCAGTACTTC
CASSPSQGGVETQYF
>TRBD2|TRBJ2-1|TRBV11-2|NA
TGTGCCAGCAGCCTGGGACTAGCGGGACGTGGGAATGAGCAGTTCTTC
CASSLGLAGRGNEQFF
>TRBD1|TRBJ2-7|TRBV7-9|NA
TGTGCCAGCAGCTTGGGACAGGGAACAAGAGAGCAGTACTTC
CASSLGQGTREQYF
>NA|TRBJ1-5|TRBV6-2/TRBV6-3|NA
TGTGCCAGCAGCGAGCGGAGCTACAATCAGCCCCAGCATTTT
CASSERSYNQPQHF
>NA|TRBJ2-6|TRBV4-3|NA
TGCGCCAGCAGCCAAGGAGGGTCTGGGGCCAACGTCCTGACTTTC
CASSQGGSGANVLTF
>TRBD2|TRBJ2-2|TRBV6-1|NA
TGTGCCAGCAGTGAAGACAGCGGGAGAACCGGGGAGCTGTTTTTT
CASSEDSGRTGELFF
>TRBD2|TRBJ2-3|TRBV6-4|once
TGTGCCAGCAGTGACTCTCTAGCGGGAGGGCCGGATACGCAGTATTTT
CASSDSLAGGPDTQYF
>NA|TRBJ1-5|TRBV10-3|NA
TGTGCCATCAGTAGGGACATCCGCGATCAGCCCCAGCATTTT
CAISRDIRDQPQHF
>NA|TRBJ2-7|TRBV4-3|NA
TGCGCCAGCAGCCAAGCCCGCCGGGACAGGGTTACTAGCGGGGCCTACGAGCAGTACTTC
CASSQARRDRVTSGAYEQYF
>NA|TRBJ1-1|TRBV19|NA
TGTGCCAGTAGTACGGTCTTGGCAGGGGACACTGAAGCTTTCTTT
CASSTVLAGDTEAFF
>NA|TRBJ2-7|TRBV25-1|NA
TGTGCCAGCAGTGACTTCGGGGGCTACGAGCAGTACTTC
CASSDFGGYEQYF
>NA|TRBJ2-3|TRBV9|NA
TGTGCCAGCAGCGTGGGAGGTCAGGCAGATACGCAGTATTTT
CASSVGGQADTQYF
>TRBD2|TRBJ2-5|TRBV6-2/TRBV6-3|NA
TGTGCCAGCAGTGGGTCCAGGACTAGTAGAGAGACCCAGTACTTC
CASSGSRTSRETQYF
>TRBD1|TRBJ1-6|TRBV7-2|NA
TGTGCCAGCAGCCCACGGGACAGGCGTTCACCCCTCCACTTT
CASSPRDRRSPLHF
>NA|TRBJ2-6|TRBV3-1/TRBV3-2|once
TGTGCCAGCAGCCACCTTAGCCCGGGGGGGGCCAACGTCCTGACTTTC
CASSHLSPGGANVLTF
>NA|TRBJ1-1|TRBV7-9|NA
TGTGCCAGCAGCTTCCTTGGGGGGGGTTTTGCTGAAGCTTTCTTT
CASSFLGGGFAEAFF
>TRBD1|TRBJ1-2|TRBV5-5|NA
TGTGCCAGCAGCGAGGGACAGGGGCCCCCCTATGGCTACACCTTC
CASSEGQGPPYGYTF
>TRBD1|TRBJ1-1|TRBV5-1|NA
TGCGCCAGCAGCGGGGGACAGGGGGCTGAAGCTTTCTTT
CASSGGQGAEAFF
>NA|TRBJ1-2|TRBV7-9|once
TGTGCCAGCAGCGACGCGACCCCGGGGACTAACTATGGCTACACCTTC
CASSDATPGTNYGYTF
>NA|TRBJ1-1|TRBV19|NA
TGTGCCAGTAGTATATGGAGAACGAACACTGAAGCTTTCTTT
CASSIWRTNTEAFF
>TRBD1|TRBJ2-2|TRBV6-6|once
TGTGCCAGCAGGCTGACAGGGTACTACACCGGGGAGCTGTTTTTT
CASRLTGYYTGELFF
>TRBD2|TRBJ2-7|TRBV6-5|few
TGTGCCAGCAGACAGACTAGCGGGAGGGAGGGCGAGCAGTACTTC
CASRQTSGREGEQYF
>NA|TRBJ2-3|TRBV11-1|NA
TGTGCCAGCAGCTTCCCAGATCCCCTCACAGATACGCAGTATTTT
CASSFPDPLTDTQYF
>NA|TRBJ2-7|TRBV14|NA
TGTGCCAGCAGCCAAGGACAGCTTCCCTACGAGCAGTACTTC
CASSQGQLPYEQYF
>TRBD1|TRBJ1-1|TRBV27|NA
TGTGCCAGCGTACAGGGGGAAGCTTTCTTT
CASVQGEAFF
>NA|TRBJ1-1|TRBV10-3|NA
TGTGCCATCAGTGATACAGGGAACACTGAAGCTTTCTTT
CAISDTGNTEAFF
>TRBD1|TRBJ1-4|TRBV6-1|few
TGTGCCAGCAGTGAATACGGACAAGGGGGCTATGAAAAACTGTTTTTT
CASSEYGQGGYEKLFF
>NA|TRBJ2-3|TRBV28|NA
TGTGCCATACCAGGCTCTAGCACAGATACGCAGTATTTT
CAIPGSSTDTQYF
>NA|TRBJ1-1|TRBV19|NA
TGTGCCAGTAGTATACGCCCCGGGACTTACAACACTGAAGCTTTCTTT
CASSIRPGTYNTEAFF
>NA|TRBJ1-1|TRBV15|NA
TGTGCCACCAGCAGAGATCCGTCGGACTGGGATACTGAAGCTTTCTTT
CATSRDPSDWDTEAFF
>TRBD1|TRBJ1-2|TRBV5-6|NA
TGTGCCAGCAGAACGGGACAGGGGGTAGGCTACACCTTC
CASRTGQGVGYTF
>NA|TRBJ1-2|TRBV6-4|NA
TGTGCCAGCAGTGGAGGGTCTCATGGCTACACCTTC
CASSGGSHGYTF
>TRBD1|TRBJ1-1|TRBV18|few
TGTGCCAGCTCACCAGTTGGGACAGCGAACACTGAAGCTTTCTTT
CASSPVGTANTEAFF
>TRBD1|TRBJ1-2|TRBV5-6|NA
TGTGCCAGCAGTTATCAGGGACAGAACTATGGCTACACCTTC
CASSYQGQNYGYTF
>NA|TRBJ2-7|TRBV30|NA
TGTGCCTGGAGTGGTCGCTCCTACGAGCAGTACTTC
CAWSGRSYEQYF